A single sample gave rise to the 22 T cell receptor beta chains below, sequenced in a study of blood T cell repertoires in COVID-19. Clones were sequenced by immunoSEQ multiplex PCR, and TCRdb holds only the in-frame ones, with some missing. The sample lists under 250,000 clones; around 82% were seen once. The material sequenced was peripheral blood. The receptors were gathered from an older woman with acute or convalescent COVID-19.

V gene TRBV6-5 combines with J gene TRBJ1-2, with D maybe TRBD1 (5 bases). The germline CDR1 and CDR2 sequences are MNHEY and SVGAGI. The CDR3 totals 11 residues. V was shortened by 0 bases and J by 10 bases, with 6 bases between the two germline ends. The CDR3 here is CASSYSGVYTF. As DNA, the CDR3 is TGTGCCAGCAGTTACTCAGGGGTCTACACCTTC.

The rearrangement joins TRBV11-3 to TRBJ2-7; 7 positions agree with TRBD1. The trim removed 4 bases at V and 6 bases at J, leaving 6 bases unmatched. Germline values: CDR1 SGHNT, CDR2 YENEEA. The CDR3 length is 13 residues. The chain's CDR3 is CASSSGQVAEQYF. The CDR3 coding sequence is TGTGCCAGCAGCTCCGGACAGGTTGCCGAGCAGTACTTC.

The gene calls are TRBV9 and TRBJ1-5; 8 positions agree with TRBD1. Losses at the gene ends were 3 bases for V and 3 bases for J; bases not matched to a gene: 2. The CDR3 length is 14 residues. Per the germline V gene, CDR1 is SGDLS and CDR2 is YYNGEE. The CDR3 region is CASSGQGFNQPQHF. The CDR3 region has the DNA TGTGCCAGCAGCGGACAGGGGTTCAATCAGCCCCAGCATTTT.

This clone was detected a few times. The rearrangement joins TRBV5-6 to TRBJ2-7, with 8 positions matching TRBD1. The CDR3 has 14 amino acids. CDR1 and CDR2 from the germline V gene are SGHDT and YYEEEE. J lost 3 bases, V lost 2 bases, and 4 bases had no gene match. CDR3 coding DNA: TGTGCCAGCAGCTTTAGGACAGGGAGCTACGAGCAGTACTTC. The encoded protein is CASSFRTGSYEQYF.

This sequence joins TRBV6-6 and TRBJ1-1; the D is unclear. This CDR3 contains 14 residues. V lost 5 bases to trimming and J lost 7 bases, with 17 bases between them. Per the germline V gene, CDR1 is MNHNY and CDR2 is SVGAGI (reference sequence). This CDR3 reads CASSLQSGLYEAFF. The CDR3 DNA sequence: TGTGCCAGCAGTCTACAGAGCGGGCTTTATGAAGCTTTCTTT.

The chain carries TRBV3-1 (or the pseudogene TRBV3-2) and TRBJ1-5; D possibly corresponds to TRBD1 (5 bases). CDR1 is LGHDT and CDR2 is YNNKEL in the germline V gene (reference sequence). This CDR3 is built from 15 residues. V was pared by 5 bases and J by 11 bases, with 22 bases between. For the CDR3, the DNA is TGTGCCAGCAGCGGCACCAGGACAAACCGAGAGGCCCAGCATTTT. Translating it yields CASSGTRTNREAQHF.

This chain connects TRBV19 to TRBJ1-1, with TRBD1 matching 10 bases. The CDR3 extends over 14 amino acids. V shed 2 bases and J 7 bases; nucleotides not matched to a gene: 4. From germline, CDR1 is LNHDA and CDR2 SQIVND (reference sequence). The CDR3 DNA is TGTGCCAGTAGTATAAGGGGACAGGGGATTGAAGCTTTCTTT. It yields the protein CASSIRGQGIEAFF.

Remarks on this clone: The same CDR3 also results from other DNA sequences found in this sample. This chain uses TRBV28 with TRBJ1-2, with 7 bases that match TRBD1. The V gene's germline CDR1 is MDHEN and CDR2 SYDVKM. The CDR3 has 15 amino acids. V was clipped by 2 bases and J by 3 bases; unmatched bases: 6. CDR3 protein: CASSLRDRADYGYTF. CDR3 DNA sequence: TGTGCCAGCAGTTTACGGGACAGAGCTGACTATGGCTACACCTTC.

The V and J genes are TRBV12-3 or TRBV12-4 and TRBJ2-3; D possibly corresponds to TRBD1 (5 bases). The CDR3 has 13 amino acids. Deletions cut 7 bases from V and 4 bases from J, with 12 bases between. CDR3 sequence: CASTTPGSDTQYF. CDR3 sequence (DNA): TGTGCCAGCACGACTCCAGGGTCAGATACGCAGTATTTT.

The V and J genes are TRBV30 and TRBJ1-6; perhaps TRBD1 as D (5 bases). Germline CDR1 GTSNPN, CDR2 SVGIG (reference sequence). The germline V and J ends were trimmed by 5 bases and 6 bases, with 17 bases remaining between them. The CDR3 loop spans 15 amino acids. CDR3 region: CAWGQSGTSNSPLHF. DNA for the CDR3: TGTGCCTGGGGTCAGTCGGGGACTTCTAATTCACCCCTCCACTTT. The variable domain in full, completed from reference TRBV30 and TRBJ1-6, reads SQTIHQWPATLVQPVGSPLSLECTVEGTSNPNLYWYRQAAGRGLQLLFYSVGIGQISSEVPQNLSASRPQDRQFILSSKKLLLSDSGFYLCAWGQSGTSNSPLHFGNGTRLTVT.

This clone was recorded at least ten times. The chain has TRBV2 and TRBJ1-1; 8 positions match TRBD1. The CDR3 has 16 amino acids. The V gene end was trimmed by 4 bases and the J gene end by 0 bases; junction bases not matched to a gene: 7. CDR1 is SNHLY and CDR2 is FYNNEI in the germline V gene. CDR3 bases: TGTGCCAGCAGTGCCTACGGGACAGGCTTGAACACTGAAGCTTTCTTT. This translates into CASSAYGTGLNTEAFF.

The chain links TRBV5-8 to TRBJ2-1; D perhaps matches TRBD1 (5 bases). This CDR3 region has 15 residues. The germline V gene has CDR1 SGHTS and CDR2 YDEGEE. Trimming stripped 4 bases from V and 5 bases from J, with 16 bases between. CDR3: CASSLRLTGHNEQFF. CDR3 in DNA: TGTGCCAGCAGCCTACGACTCACAGGACACAATGAGCAGTTCTTC.

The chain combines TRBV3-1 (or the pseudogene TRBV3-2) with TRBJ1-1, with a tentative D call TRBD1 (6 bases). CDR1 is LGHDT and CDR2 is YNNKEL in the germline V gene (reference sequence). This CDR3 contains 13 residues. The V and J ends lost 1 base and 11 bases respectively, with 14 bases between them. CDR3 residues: CASSQATRGAAFF. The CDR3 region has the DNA TGTGCCAGCAGCCAAGCCACTCGGGGGGCCGCTTTCTTT.

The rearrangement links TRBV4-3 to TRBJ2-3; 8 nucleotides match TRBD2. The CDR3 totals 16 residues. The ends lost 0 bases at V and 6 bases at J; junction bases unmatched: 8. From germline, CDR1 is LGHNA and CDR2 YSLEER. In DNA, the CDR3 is TGCGCCAGCAGCCAAGATCCACGGGGGGGCCCCGATACGCAGTATTTT. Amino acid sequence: CASSQDPRGGPDTQYF.

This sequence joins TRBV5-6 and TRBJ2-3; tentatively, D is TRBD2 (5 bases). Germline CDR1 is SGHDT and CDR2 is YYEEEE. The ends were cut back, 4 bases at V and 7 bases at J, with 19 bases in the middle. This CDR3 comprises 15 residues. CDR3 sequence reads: CASSGPSGNTNTQYF. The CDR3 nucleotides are TGTGCCAGCAGCGGGCCCTCGGGGAATACAAATACGCAGTATTTT.

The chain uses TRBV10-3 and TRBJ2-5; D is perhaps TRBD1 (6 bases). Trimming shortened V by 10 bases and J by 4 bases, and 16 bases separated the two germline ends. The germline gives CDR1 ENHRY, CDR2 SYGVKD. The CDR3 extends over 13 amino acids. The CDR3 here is CATVQGLGETQYF. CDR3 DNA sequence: TGTGCCACCGTCCAGGGGTTAGGAGAGACCCAGTACTTC.

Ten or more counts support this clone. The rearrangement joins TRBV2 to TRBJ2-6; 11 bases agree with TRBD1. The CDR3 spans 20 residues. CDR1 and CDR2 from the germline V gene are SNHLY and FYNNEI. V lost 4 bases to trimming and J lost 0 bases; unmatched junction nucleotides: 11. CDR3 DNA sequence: TGTGCCAGCAGTGCATTTCCCGGGACAGGGGGGGACTCTGGGGCCAACGTCCTGACTTTC. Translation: CASSAFPGTGGDSGANVLTF.

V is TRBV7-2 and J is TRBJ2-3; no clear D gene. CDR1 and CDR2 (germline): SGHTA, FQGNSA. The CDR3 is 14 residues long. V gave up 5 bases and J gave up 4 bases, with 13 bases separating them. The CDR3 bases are TGTGCCAGCAGCCTTCGGGTGGCAGCAGATACGCAGTATTTT. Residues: CASSLRVAADTQYF.

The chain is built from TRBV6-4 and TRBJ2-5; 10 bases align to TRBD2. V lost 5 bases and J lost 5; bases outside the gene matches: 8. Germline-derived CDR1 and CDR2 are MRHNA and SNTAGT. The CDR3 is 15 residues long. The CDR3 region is CASSRTSGKGETQYF. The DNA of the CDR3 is TGTGCCAGCAGTCGTACTAGCGGGAAGGGCGAGACCCAGTACTTC.

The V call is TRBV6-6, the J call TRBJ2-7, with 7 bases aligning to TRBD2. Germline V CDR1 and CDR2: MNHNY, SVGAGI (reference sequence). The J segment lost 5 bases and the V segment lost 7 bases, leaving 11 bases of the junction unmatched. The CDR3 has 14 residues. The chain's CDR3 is CASTPRGEEHEQYV. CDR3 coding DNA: TGTGCCAGCACCCCTCGGGGGGAAGAGCACGAGCAGTACGTC.

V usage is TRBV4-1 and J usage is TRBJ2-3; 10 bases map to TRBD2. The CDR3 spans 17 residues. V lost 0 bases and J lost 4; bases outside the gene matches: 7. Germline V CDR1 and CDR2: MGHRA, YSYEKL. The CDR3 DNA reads TGCGCCAGCAGCCAAGAGGTTCCTAGCGGGGGCGCAGATACGCAGTATTTT. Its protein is CASSQEVPSGGADTQYF.

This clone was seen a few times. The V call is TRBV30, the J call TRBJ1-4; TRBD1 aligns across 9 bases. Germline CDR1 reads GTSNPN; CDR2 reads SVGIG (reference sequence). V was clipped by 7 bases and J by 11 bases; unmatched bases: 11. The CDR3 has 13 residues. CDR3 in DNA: TGTGCCTCCCAACGGGACAGGGAGAATAAACTGTTTTTT. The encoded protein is CASQRDRENKLFF. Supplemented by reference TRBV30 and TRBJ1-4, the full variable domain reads SQTIHQWPATLVQPVGSPLSLECTVEGTSNPNLYWYRQAAGRGLQLLFYSVGIGQISSEVPQNLSASRPQDRQFILSSKKLLLSDSGFYLCASQRDRENKLFFGSGTQLSVL.